The TCR beta chain described here comes from a study of blood T cell repertoires in COVID-19. Some clones are missing from TCRdb's copy, which holds only in-frame ones; the method was immunoSEQ multiplex PCR. The sample carries roughly 75,000 clones, about 88% recorded once. Per the germline V gene, CDR1 is SGHDT and CDR2 is YYEEEE. This CDR3 contains 13 residues. Trimming stripped 0 bases from V and 8 bases from J, with 11 bases between. In this sample, this clone turned up once. The origin of this receptor is an elderly man with COVID-19, enrolled during active disease. This chain joins TRBV5-6 and TRBJ1-1; D is uncertain. The sample taken for sequencing was peripheral blood. As DNA, the CDR3 is TGTGCCAGCAGCTTGGCCCGAGAGGAGGAAGCTTTCTTT. Protein product: CASSLAREEEAFF.